One sample yielded the 27 T cell receptor delta chains listed below, sequenced in a study of gamma-delta chains in newborns, infants, children. TCRdb processed the reads again with the CATT caller. The sample consists of over 3,000 delta-chain clones, around 56% of them appearing once. Sequenced material: blood. Every receptor here comes from a child who received the measles vaccine.

Comment on this clone: This sample includes further DNA sequences coding for the same CDR3. The chain uses TRDV2 and TRDJ1, with TRDD3 identical over 8 bases. From germline, CDR1 is GEAIGNYY and CDR2 EKD. This CDR3 spans 15 amino acids. The trim removed 3 bases at V and 0 bases at J, leaving 5 bases unmatched. CDR3 sequence: CACDPLLGDTDKLIF. For the CDR3, the DNA is TGTGCCTGTGACCCCTTACTGGGGGACACCGATAAACTCATCTTT.

With respect to this clone: This may arise from a read error, as a much more abundant clone is one base away. Different DNA sequences within this sample yield the same CDR3. The J gene is TRDJ3, the V gene TRDV2; 9 bases agree with TRDD3. The CDR3 extends over 18 amino acids. CDR1 GEAIGNYY and CDR2 EKD come from the germline V gene. CDR3 residues: CACDTGGYSSWDTRQMFF. The CDR3 DNA reads TGTGCCTGTGACACAGGGGGATACAGCTCCTGGGACACCAGACAGATGTTTTTC.

This clone has only a few counts. The J gene is TRDJ2, the V gene TRDV2, with TRDD3 identical over 8 bases. The V and J ends lost 0 bases and 4 bases, in that order; junction bases with no gene match: 6. Germline lookup yields CDR1 GEAIGNYY and CDR2 EKD. The CDR3 is 16 residues long. The CDR3 protein is CACDTAGIPSTAQLFF. The CDR3 DNA reads as TGTGCCTGTGACACCGCGGGGATACCTTCGACAGCACAACTCTTCTTT.

The gene calls are TRDV2 and TRDJ2; 13 positions match TRDD3. V was clipped by 0 bases and J by 0 bases; unmatched bases: 9. This CDR3 contains 20 residues. Germline CDR1 reads GEAIGNYY; CDR2 reads EKD. The CDR3 sequence: CACDTVRLGDTKALTAQLFF. The DNA for the CDR3 is TGTGCCTGTGACACCGTGAGACTGGGGGATACGAAAGCTTTGACAGCACAACTCTTCTTT.

The chain is built from TRDV1 and TRDJ1; D is unresolved. From germline, CDR1 is TSWWSYY and CDR2 QGS. This CDR3 region has 20 residues. V lost 0 bases and J 1 base, leaving 24 bases between the germline ends. This chain's CDR3 is CALGELVAPSHTVGTDKLIF. CDR3 nucleotides: TGTGCTCTTGGGGAACTAGTGGCACCATCCCATACAGTAGGCACCGATAAACTCATCTTT.

On this clone: This may come from a read error, since a much larger clone is one base off. The sample holds other DNA sequences that translate to the same CDR3. The V call is TRDV2, the J call TRDJ1, with no clear D. The CDR3 is 16 amino acids. The germline gives CDR1 GEAIGNYY, CDR2 EKD. V dropped 1 base and J dropped 1 base, with 15 bases sitting between them. CDR3 DNA sequence: TGTGCCTGTGACACGGTGGGTCCTCGGGGCACCGATAAACTCATCTTT. It translates to CACDTVGPRGTDKLIF.

With respect to this clone: This may be a read error, as it is one base from a much larger clone. Within the sample, other DNA sequences also encode this same CDR3. The rearrangement links TRDV2 to TRDJ1; 8 bases are shared with TRDD3. CDR1 GEAIGNYY and CDR2 EKD come from the germline V gene. Trimming at V came to 3 bases and at J to 5 bases, leaving 7 bases not matched to a gene. This CDR3 has 14 residues. The chain's CDR3 is CACDQLGVSDKLIF. CDR3 coding DNA: TGTGCCTGTGACCAACTGGGGGTTTCAGATAAACTCATCTTT.

Remarks on this clone: A much larger clonotype is one base distant, so this may be a read error. The rearrangement uses TRDV2 and TRDJ1, with 8 bases identical to TRDD3. CDR1 and CDR2 (germline): GEAIGNYY, EKD. The CDR3 is 15 residues long. J was trimmed by 10 bases and V by 0 bases; bases with no gene match: 12. CDR3 protein: CACDTVGSGGCGLIF. CDR3 sequence (DNA): TGTGCCTGTGACACCGTGGGGAGTGGGGGATGTGGACTCATCTTT.

The rearrangement uses TRDV2 and TRDJ1, with 7 bases lining up with TRDD2. V lost 3 bases to trimming and J lost 3 bases; unmatched junction nucleotides: 18. The CDR3 consists of 18 residues. CDR1 and CDR2 from the germline V gene are GEAIGNYY and EKD. The chain's CDR3 is CACDSLLSYRHLADKLIF. DNA for the CDR3: TGTGCCTGTGACTCTCTACTTTCCTACCGCCATTTGGCCGATAAACTCATCTTT.

Points on this clone: Since a much larger clone is just one base distant, this may be a read error. This chain uses TRDV2 with TRDJ1, with 11 bases fitting TRDD3. CDR3 length equals 20 residues. Germline V CDR1 and CDR2: GEAIGNYY, EKD. CDR3 sequence (DNA): TGTGCCTATGACACCATGAGTACTGGGGGATATGCCCTTTACACCGATAAACTCATCTTT. Residues: CAYDTMSTGGYALYTDKLIF.

Note on this clone: Distinct nucleotide sequences in the sample also encode this CDR3. V is TRDV3 and J is TRDJ1; weak D call: TRDD3 (5 bases). Germline lookup yields CDR1 TVYSNPD and CDR2 GDNSRS (reference sequence). V was clipped by 5 bases and J by 0 bases, with 19 bases between them. The CDR3 consists of 15 residues. This chain's CDR3 is CALRRAWAYTDKLIF. CDR3 nucleotide sequence: TGTGCCCTACGGAGGGCCTGGGCGTACACCGATAAACTCATCTTT.

With respect to this clone: A much larger clone is a single base away; this may be a read error. The chain has TRDV2 and TRDJ3, with 11 bases fitting TRDD3. The CDR3 sequence is 18 residues long. Germline assignment: CDR1 GEAIGNYY and CDR2 EKD. CDR3 bases: TGTGCCTGTGACACTGGGGGATACGACTCCCGGGACACCCGACAGATGTTTTTC. Its protein product is CACDTGGYDSRDTRQMFF.

The genes are TRDV2 and TRDJ1; the match to TRDD3 covers 9 bases. Germline V gives CDR1 GEAIGNYY, CDR2 EKD. This CDR3 has 18 residues. The V segment lost 0 bases and the J segment 0 bases; nucleotides outside the gene matches: 10. Here the CDR3 reads CACDTVGDNPAYTDKLIF. CDR3 coding DNA: TGTGCCTGTGACACCGTGGGGGATAATCCCGCGTACACCGATAAACTCATCTTT.

The rearrangement uses TRDV2 and TRDJ3; TRDD3 agrees at 12 bases. The trim removed 3 bases at V and 0 bases at J, leaving 11 bases unmatched. CDR3 length equals 21 residues. The germline CDR1 and CDR2 sequences are GEAIGNYY and EKD. The CDR3 reads CACDSVLGDTPNSWDTRQMFF. The CDR3 nucleotides read TGTGCCTGTGACTCCGTACTGGGGGATACTCCTAACTCCTGGGACACCCGACAGATGTTTTTC.

This clone rates as large (0.1 to 1%). The sample holds other DNA sequences that translate to the same CDR3. V and J are TRDV2 and TRDJ2; TRDD3 might be the D (5 bases). In germline, CDR1 is GEAIGNYY, CDR2 EKD. The CDR3 extends over 15 amino acids. Trimming left V 0 bases short and J 5 bases short, with 12 bases between. CDR3: CACDTGWGDTAQLFF. The CDR3 DNA reads as TGTGCCTGTGACACCGGATGGGGAGATACAGCACAACTCTTCTTT.

The gene calls are TRDV2 and TRDJ2; tentative D call: TRDD3 (6 bases). The CDR3 loop spans 16 amino acids. Per the germline V gene, CDR1 is GEAIGNYY and CDR2 is EKD. The V end lost 3 bases, the J end lost 4 bases, and 17 bases lay between the germline ends. The CDR3 region is CACDAVWGGPTAQLFF. The CDR3 DNA is TGTGCCTGTGACGCGGTTTGGGGGGGGCCGACAGCACAACTCTTCTTT.

On this clone itself: This may come from a read error, since a much larger clone is one base off. The rearrangement joins TRDV2 to TRDJ1, with 8 bases fitting TRDD3. The CDR3 totals 15 residues. Germline CDR1 reads GEAIGNYY; CDR2 reads EKD. The trim removed 0 bases at V and 1 base at J, leaving 3 bases unmatched. The CDR3, as DNA: TGTGCCTGTGACACCGCTGGGGGACCCACCGATAAACTCATCTTT. Protein: CACDTAGGPTDKLIF.

To note about this clone: A much larger clone lies one base from this, so it may be a read error. Other DNA sequences in this specimen translate into the identical CDR3. J is TRDJ1 and V is TRDV1, with 9 bases identical to TRDD3. Germline V gene data show CDR1 as TSWWSYY and CDR2 as QGS. J lost 2 bases, V lost 6 bases, and 16 bases had no gene match. The length of the CDR3 is 18 residues. CDR3 bases: TGTGCTCTTGGAGGGCCTTCCCTTTGGGGGATATCTACCGATAAACTCATCTTT. It encodes CALGGPSLWGISTDKLIF.

By share, this clone ranks as medium-sized. The CDR3 sequence: CAFSLIDWGPYTDKLIF. Written as DNA, the CDR3 is TGTGCCTTTAGCCTCATCGACTGGGGGCCGTACACCGATAAACTCATCTTT. The rearrangement joins TRDV3 to TRDJ1; 8 nucleotides agree with TRDD3. V was clipped by 0 bases and J by 0 bases; unmatched bases: 12. CDR3 size: 17 residues. Looked up from germline, CDR1 is TVYSNPD and CDR2 is GDNSRS (reference sequence).

With respect to this clone: A read error may be the cause here, since a much bigger clone is one base away. The sample carries other DNA sequences with the same CDR3. The J gene is TRDJ1, the V gene TRDV2, with D tentatively TRDD3 (5 bases). The germline CDR1 and CDR2 sequences are GEAIGNYY and EKD. This CDR3 comprises 17 residues. The CDR3 coding sequence is TGTGCCTGTGACACAGTACCGGGGGGCCCGTACACCGACAAACTCATCTTT. It translates to CACDTVPGGPYTDKLIF.

For this clone: A much larger clone lies a single base off, so this may be a read error. The chain uses TRDV2 and TRDJ3; 13 positions match TRDD3. Germline V gives CDR1 GEAIGNYY, CDR2 EKD. The V segment lost 0 bases and the J segment 0 bases; nucleotides outside the gene matches: 7. The CDR3 totals 21 residues. This chain's CDR3 is CACDTVLGDTYSSWDTRQMFF. The CDR3 region has the DNA TGTGCCTGTGACACCGTACTGGGGGATACGTATAGCTCCTGGGACACCCGACAGATGTTTTTC.

About this clone: A much larger clonotype is one base distant, so this may be a read error. This chain links TRAV29/DV5 with TRDJ1; 10 bases line up with TRDD3. The CDR3 runs to 25 residues. Germline CDR1 NSMFDY, CDR2 ISSIKDK. V shed 3 bases and J 0 bases; nucleotides not matched to a gene: 35. CDR3 residues: CAAKAPSTICLPWGIETPNTDKLIF. The CDR3 region has the DNA TGTGCAGCAAAGGCTCCTTCTACGATCTGTCTCCCCTGGGGGATAGAGACGCCTAACACCGATAAACTCATCTTT.

This clone is large in the sample. In the same sample, other DNA sequences code for this CDR3. V gene TRDV2 combines with J gene TRDJ3; 9 positions match TRDD3. From germline, CDR1 is GEAIGNYY and CDR2 EKD. This CDR3 region has 17 residues. J lost 1 base, V lost 1 base, and 1 base had no gene match. DNA of the CDR3: TGTGCCTGTGACACAACTGGGGGATCCTGGGACACCCGACAGATGTTTTTC. As protein: CACDTTGGSWDTRQMFF.

This clone has only one observation. This clone may be a read error of a much larger clone one base away. Other DNA sequences in this specimen translate into the identical CDR3. The chain joins TRDV2 to TRDJ1, with D perhaps TRDD3 (6 bases). Trimming shortened V by 1 base and J by 1 base, and 27 bases separated the two germline ends. The CDR3 has 20 amino acids. The germline V gene has CDR1 GEAIGNYY and CDR2 EKD. Here the CDR3 DNA reads TGTGCCTGTGACACTTACTTCGCCACTGGTGATACGGAATCCACCGATAAACTCATCTTT. Its protein product is CACDTYFATGDTESTDKLIF.

As to this clone: A far larger clone is a single base away, which makes a read error likely. The chain employs TRDV2 and TRDJ3, with TRDD3 as a possible D gene (6 bases). The CDR3 is made up of 18 amino acids. Germline V CDR1 and CDR2: GEAIGNYY, EKD. V was cut by 0 bases and J by 0 bases, with 11 bases left in between. The CDR3 nucleotides are TGTGCCTGTGACACCGCTGAGGGATACTCCTGGGACACCCGACAGATGTTTTTC. Protein product: CACDTAEGYSWDTRQMFF.

To note about this clone: This could be a read error, since a much larger clone is one nucleotide away. The same CDR3 also results from other DNA sequences found in this sample. The gene calls are TRAV29/DV5 and TRDJ1; the match to TRDD3 covers 11 bases. The CDR3 totals 21 residues. Germline-derived CDR1 and CDR2 are NSMFDY and ISSIKDK. The CDR3 nucleotides are TGTGCAGCAAGCGTGAGGAACCTATGGGGGATACGCGTCACGTACACCGATAAACTCATCTTC. This codes for CAASVRNLWGIRVTYTDKLIF.

As regards this clone: One base separates it from a far larger clone, so it is likely a read error. J is TRDJ1 and V is TRDV2; TRDD3 matches 8 bases. Trimming at V came to 3 bases and at J to 0 bases, leaving 2 bases not matched to a gene. Germline V gene lookup returns CDR1 GEAIGNYY and CDR2 EKD. CDR3 length equals 14 residues. CDR3 in DNA: TGTGCCTGTGACGCACTGGGGGACACCGATAAACTCATCTTT. It is translated as CACDALGDTDKLIF.